This T cell receptor (beta chain) was sequenced in a study of T cell responses to AZD1222 COVID-19 vaccine. Produced via immunoSEQ multiplex PCR; TCRdb's table is partial and in-frame only. The sample includes approximately 160,000 clones, about 85% of them seen just once. Germline V gene sequence: CDR1 MRHNA, CDR2 SNTAGT. Trimming removed 4 bases at V and 5 bases at J, with 11 bases between. CDR3 length equals 13 residues. Worth noting for this clone: The same CDR3 can be traced to other DNA sequences in this sample.

Source: peripheral blood, taken on day 0 of AZD1222 vaccination. This clonotype was sampled from an adult in good health. V gene TRBV6-4 combines with J gene TRBJ2-5; D possibly corresponds to TRBD2 (5 bases). Here the CDR3 DNA reads TGTGCCAGCAGTGCAGACGGCGGGGAGACCCAGTACTTC. Translating gives CASSADGGETQYF.